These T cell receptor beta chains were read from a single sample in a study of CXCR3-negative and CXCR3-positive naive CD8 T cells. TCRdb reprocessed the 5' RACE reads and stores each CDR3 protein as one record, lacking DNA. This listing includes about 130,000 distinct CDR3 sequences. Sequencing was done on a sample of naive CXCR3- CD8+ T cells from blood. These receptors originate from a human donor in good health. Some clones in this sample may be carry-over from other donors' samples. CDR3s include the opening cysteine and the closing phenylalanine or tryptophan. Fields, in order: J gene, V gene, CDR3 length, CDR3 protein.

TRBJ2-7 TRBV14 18 CASSQDPFFRTGAYEQYF
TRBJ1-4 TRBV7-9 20 CASSFQAGTGKYATNEKLFF
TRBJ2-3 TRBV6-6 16 CASSYFQGERTDTQYF
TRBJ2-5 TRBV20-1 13 CSAPAGGQETQYF
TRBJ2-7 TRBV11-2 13 CASSPDPSYEQYF
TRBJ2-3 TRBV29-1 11 CSVPGGLAQYF
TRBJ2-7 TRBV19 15 CASTAGTGWSYEQYF
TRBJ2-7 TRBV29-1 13 CSVVRDGAYEQYF
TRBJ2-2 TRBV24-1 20 CATSDLDRVKYHSLHGELFF
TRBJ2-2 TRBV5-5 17 CASSLARLASNTGELFF
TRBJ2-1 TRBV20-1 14 CSASGATPGNEQFF
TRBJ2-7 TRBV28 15 CASSLAAGLSYEQYF
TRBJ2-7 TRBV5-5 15 CASSLGGTGWNEQYF
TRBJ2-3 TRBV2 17 CASSGPLTSGSTDTQYF
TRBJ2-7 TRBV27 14 CASSFSGTSHEQYF
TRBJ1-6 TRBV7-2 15 CASTPETGLHSPLHF
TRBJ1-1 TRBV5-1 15 CASSPDLAENTEAFF
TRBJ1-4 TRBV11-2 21 CASSTLNRDRGNSDPPEKLFF
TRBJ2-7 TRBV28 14 CASSPREYSYEQYF
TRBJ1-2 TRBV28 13 CASSLRGTRGYTF
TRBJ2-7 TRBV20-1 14 CSARDGRAGYEQYF
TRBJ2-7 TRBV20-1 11 CSASPPSEQYF
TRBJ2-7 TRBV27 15 CASSLSGYHSYEQYF
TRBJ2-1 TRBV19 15 CASSSRDSSYNEQFF
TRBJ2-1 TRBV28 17 CASSPPRQFPSGNEQFF
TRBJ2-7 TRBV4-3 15 CASSQDPGTAYEQYF
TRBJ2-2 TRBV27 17 CASSLNIAGANTGELFF
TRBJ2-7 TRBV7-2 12 CASSLTLNEQYF
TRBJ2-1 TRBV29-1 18 CSVVWIAGPSLSYNEQFF
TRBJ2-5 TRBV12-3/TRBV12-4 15 CASSSRDRGDETQYF
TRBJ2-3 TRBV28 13 CASLAGAVDTQDF
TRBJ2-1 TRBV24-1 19 CATSDPFRASGDLGNEQFF
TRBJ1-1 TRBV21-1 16 CASSTMRVDGNTEAFF
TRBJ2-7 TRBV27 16 CASSLSDSGSPYEQYF
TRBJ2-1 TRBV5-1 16 CASSDGGRIAYNEQFF
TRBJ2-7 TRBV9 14 CASSAMGAPYEQYF
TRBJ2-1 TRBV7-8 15 CASSLAGLSYNEQFF
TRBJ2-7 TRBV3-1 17 CASSQDVRGAGTGKQYF
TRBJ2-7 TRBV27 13 CASRTEAGYEQYF
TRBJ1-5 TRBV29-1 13 CSVLIGGNQPQHF
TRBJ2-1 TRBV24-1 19 CATSDLGLAGGPSNNEQFF
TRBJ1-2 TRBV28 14 CASSMGGQSYGYTF
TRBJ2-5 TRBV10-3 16 CAISGQGGHIQETQYF
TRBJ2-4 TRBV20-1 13 CSARRVGETGQYF
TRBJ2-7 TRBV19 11 CATQRGYEQYF
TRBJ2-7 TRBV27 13 CASSHSAGYEQYF
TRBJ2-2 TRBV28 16 CASRNRDRGYTGELFF
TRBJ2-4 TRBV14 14 CASSNSLAKNIQYF
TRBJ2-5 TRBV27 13 CASSLSFGETQYF
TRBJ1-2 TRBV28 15 CASSTGQGEDYGYTF
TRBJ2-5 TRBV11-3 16 CASSFLAGRREATQYF